These 20 T cell receptor beta chains were sequenced from one sample in a study of blood T cells in healthy people across ages. The second PCR ran about 6 to 12 cycles with a sample-barcoded 5' primer and J-beta primers. Each CDR3 protein gets one entry after TCRdb re-called the 5' RACE reads with MiXCR. This sample yields 650,000 or so distinct CDR3 sequences, of which more than 45% are seen a single time; 13% belongs to the top ten. The sequenced sample was blood. Receptors were obtained from a woman older than 75 in good health.

V is TRBV6-5 and J is TRBJ2-4, with 9 bases aligning to TRBD1. The last part of the DNA fits TRBJ2-5 better; the J call may be wrong. Germline CDR1 MNHEY, CDR2 SVGAGI. The CDR3 runs 15 residues. The CDR3, as DNA: TGTGCCAGCAGTTACCGTGGACAGGGGATAAAGACCCAGTACTTC. It codes for CASSYRGQGIKTQYF.

The chain joins TRBV24-1 to TRBJ1-2; 7 nucleotides align to TRBD1. The V and J ends lost 3 bases and 8 bases, in that order; junction bases with no gene match: 8. Germline V gives CDR1 KGHDR, CDR2 SFDVKD. There are 14 residues in the CDR3. CDR3 DNA: TGTGCCACCAGTGATGGGGGTACAGGGGCCGGCTACACCTTC. Residues: CATSDGGTGAGYTF.

The chain couples TRBV7-2 to TRBJ2-5; 14 positions match TRBD2. The last part of the DNA fits TRBJ2-7 better; the J call may be wrong. The CDR3 has 16 amino acids. CDR1 and CDR2 from the germline V gene are SGHTA and FQGNSA. The CDR3 reads CASSFGTSGSGYEQYF. CDR3 bases: TGTGCCAGCAGCTTTGGGACTAGCGGGAGTGGGTACGAGCAGTACTTC.

This clonotype was detected only a few times. J is TRBJ1-5 and V is TRBV2; 9 bases are shared with TRBD1. Germline lookup yields CDR1 SNHLY and CDR2 FYNNEI. V lost 5 bases and J lost 8; bases outside the gene matches: 10. The CDR3 has 15 amino acids. The CDR3 DNA is TGTGCCAGCAGTCCTCCCGGGGACAGGGTCAAGCCCCAGCATTTT. It translates to CASSPPGDRVKPQHF.

This clonotype was counted only a few times. V usage is TRBV7-8 and J usage is TRBJ1-1; D gene ambiguous. The ends were cut back, 0 bases at V and 12 bases at J, with 17 bases in the middle. The germline CDR1 and CDR2 sequences are SGHVS and FQNEAQ. The CDR3 has 14 amino acids. The CDR3 region is CASSLAPGKGSSFF. CDR3 bases: TGTGCCAGCAGCTTAGCGCCTGGGAAGGGTTCGTCTTTCTTT.

This clonotype has more than one count but fewer than ten. The chain uses TRBV5-1 and TRBJ1-1; no clear D. Germline-derived CDR1 and CDR2 are SGHRS and YFSETQ. The ends were cut back, 9 bases at V and 5 bases at J, with 14 bases in the middle. This CDR3 is built from 12 residues. This CDR3 is CATRRGETEAFF. The CDR3 nucleotides read TGCGCCACCCGGCGGGGTGAGACTGAAGCTTTCTTT.

The chain combines TRBV7-8 with TRBJ2-5; 9 bases are a match to TRBD1. Per the germline V gene, CDR1 is SGHVS and CDR2 is FQNEAQ. This CDR3 comprises 15 residues. The trim removed 2 bases at V and 5 bases at J, leaving 6 bases unmatched. This chain's CDR3 is CASSLSGTGPETQYF. DNA for the CDR3: TGTGCCAGCAGCTTATCCGGGACAGGGCCGGAGACCCAGTACTTC.

This clonotype was counted only a few times. The V gene is TRBV7-2, the J gene TRBJ2-1, with 10 positions matching TRBD2. Germline CDR1 reads SGHTA; CDR2 reads FQGNSA. This CDR3 has 15 residues. V trimming: 6 bases; J trimming: 6 bases; junction bases outside the gene matches: 8. Here the CDR3 reads CASRSSGGVFNEQFF. For the CDR3, the DNA is TGTGCCAGCAGATCCAGCGGGGGGGTCTTCAATGAGCAGTTCTTC.

The J gene is TRBJ2-5, the V gene TRBV4-3, with D tentatively TRBD2 (5 bases). This CDR3 has 14 residues. Germline CDR1 reads LGHNA; CDR2 reads YSLEER. V lost 3 bases and J lost 4, with 12 bases in between. The CDR3 loop reads CASSHGLGGETQYF. CDR3 in DNA: TGCGCCAGCAGCCACGGCCTCGGAGGAGAGACCCAGTACTTC.

This clonotype has a handful of counts. This sequence joins TRBV6-6 and TRBJ1-5, with no clear D. V dropped 2 bases and J dropped 1 base, with 6 bases sitting between them. Germline V CDR1 and CDR2: MNHNY, SVGAGI (reference sequence). The CDR3 is made up of 14 amino acids. The CDR3: CASSYRSSNQPQHF. CDR3 DNA: TGTGCCAGCAGTTACCGGTCGAGCAATCAGCCCCAGCATTTT.

For this clonotype: This may stem from a read error, because a much larger clone lies one nucleotide away. The V and J genes are TRBV28 and TRBJ2-3; 7 nucleotides agree with TRBD1. V gave up 5 bases and J gave up 4 bases; unmatched junction bases: 9. The CDR3 totals 15 residues. Germline CDR1 and CDR2: MDHEN and SYDVKM. CDR3 residues: CASSTTGSGADTQYF. Written as DNA, the CDR3 is TGTGCCAGCAGTACGACAGGGTCTGGCGCAGATACGCAGTATTTT.

The table lists this clonotype with many counts. The chain couples TRBV7-9 to TRBJ2-1; D ambiguous. This CDR3 has 12 amino acids. Germline-derived CDR1 and CDR2 are SEHNR and FQNEAQ (reference sequence). V shed 1 base and J shed 14 bases, with 12 bases lying between them. The CDR3 nucleotides read TGTGCCAGCAGCTTAGAGCCGGTCCAGGAGTTCTTC. This codes for CASSLEPVQEFF.

This sequence joins TRBV29-1 and TRBJ2-2; no definite D call. This CDR3 region has 15 residues. Trimming took 5 bases from V and 0 from J, leaving 13 bases between them. In germline, CDR1 is SQVTM, CDR2 ANQGSEA. The CDR3 sequence is CSVRAFTPNTGELFF. In DNA form, the CDR3 reads TGCAGCGTTCGGGCCTTTACACCGAACACCGGGGAGCTGTTTTTT.

This chain links TRBV7-2 with TRBJ1-4; unclear D gene. This CDR3 has 15 amino acids. The germline V and J ends were trimmed by 6 bases and 10 bases, with 21 bases remaining between them. Germline CDR1 SGHTA, CDR2 FQGNSA. The CDR3 protein is CASSLHEGRLVKLFF. The CDR3 DNA is TGTGCCAGCAGTCTCCATGAAGGGAGATTGGTAAAACTGTTTTTT.

This clonotype came up many times. The genes are TRBV6-1 and TRBJ2-7; 13 nucleotides line up with TRBD2. The CDR3 runs 16 residues. Germline loops: CDR1 MNHNS, CDR2 SASEGT. Germline trimming cut 2 bases from V and 3 bases from J; bases unmatched to any gene: 4. For the CDR3, the DNA is TGTGCCAGCAGTGAAAGAAGGACTAGCGGGGGCTACGAGCAGTACTTC. Amino acids: CASSERRTSGGYEQYF.

This clonotype was seen many times. The CDR3 spells CASSLGIRQGRAYEQYF. CDR3 in DNA: TGTGCCAGCAGTTTAGGGATTCGACAGGGGAGAGCCTACGAGCAGTACTTC. The rearrangement links TRBV28 to TRBJ2-7; 8 bases line up with TRBD1. The CDR3 extends over 17 amino acids. CDR1 is MDHEN, CDR2 SYDVKM, per germline. V dropped 2 bases and J dropped 2; count of bases not matched to a gene: 11.

In its sample, this clonotype was seen once. This rearrangement joins TRBV28 to TRBJ2-6, with D possibly TRBD2 on 6 matching bases. The V end was cut by 1 base, the J end by 3 bases, with 10 bases between. Germline lookup yields CDR1 MDHEN and CDR2 SYDVKM. The CDR3 is 16 residues long. CDR3 residues: CASSLYTGVGANVLTF. As DNA, the CDR3 is TGTGCCAGCAGTTTATATACGGGGGTTGGGGCCAACGTCCTGACTTTC. Full variable domain (rest looked up from reference TRBV28 and TRBJ2-6): DVKVTQSSRYLVKRTGEKVFLECVQDMDHENMFWYRQDPGLGLRLIYFSYDVKMKEKGDIPEGYSVSREKKERFSLILESASTNQTSMYLCASSLYTGVGANVLTFGAGSRLTVL.

The V call is TRBV12-3 or TRBV12-4, the J call TRBJ2-7; D is possibly TRBD2 (5 bases). Trimming left V 6 bases short and J 3 bases short, with 15 bases between. The CDR3 consists of 14 residues. CDR3: CASSIPGELYEQYF. DNA of the CDR3: TGTGCCAGCAGCATCCCCGGGGAGCTCTACGAGCAGTACTTC.

The chain carries TRBV3-1 and TRBJ2-7; tentatively, D is TRBD1 or TRBD2 (5 bases each). CDR3 size: 14 residues. CDR1 is LGHDT, CDR2 YNNKEL, per germline (reference sequence). Trimming took off 5 bases at V and 3 bases at J, with 14 bases between the two ends. For the CDR3, the DNA is TGTGCCAGCAGCGGGACGGTTGGGCGCTACGAGCAGTACTTC. Translation gives CASSGTVGRYEQYF.

This clonotype occurred many times. V and J are TRBV13 and TRBJ2-1, with 10 bases fitting TRBD1. V shed 2 bases and J 6 bases; nucleotides not matched to a gene: 4. Germline assignment: CDR1 PRHDT and CDR2 FYEKMQ (reference sequence). CDR3 size: 15 residues. The CDR3 spells CASSLRRTGGNEQFF. The CDR3 DNA reads as TGTGCCAGCAGCTTAAGGCGGACAGGGGGCAATGAGCAGTTCTTC.